One T cell receptor (beta chain) is described in this entry. This record comes from a study of blood T cell repertoires in COVID-19. Study overall: COVID-19 samples collected from the United States, Italy and Spain covered acute and convalescent phases.

Germline V lookup: CDR1 KGHDR, CDR2 SFDVKD. With 1 base removed from V and 4 bases from J, the gap between germline ends came to 12 bases. This CDR3 comprises 16 residues. Original analysis: Nucleated cell number was recorded as an estimate derived from reference gene primer amplification. Repertoires were generated with immunoSEQ multiplex PCR, while TCRdb's copy carries only in-frame clones and drops some. V, J and clone size are taken as reported in that table, and D and trimming were inferred from the DNA itself. Of roughly 200,000 clones listed, 83% are singletons. The J gene is TRBJ2-2, the V gene TRBV24-1, with D maybe TRBD1 (5 bases). Sequencing was carried out using peripheral blood. The TCR originated in a man aged 40-49 years with active or convalescent COVID-19. The CDR3 DNA sequence: TGTGCCACCAGTGATTTTAGGGGCTGGAGCACCGGGGAGCTGTTTTTT. Protein product: CATSDFRGWSTGELFF.